Following are 22 T cell receptor beta chains from one sample sequenced in a study of blood T cell repertoires in COVID-19. Here immunoSEQ multiplex PCR was the method, and the copy in TCRdb shows in-frame clones only, minus some. The table lists roughly 140,000 clones, 85% to 90% of them singletons. The sequenced sample was peripheral blood. The receptors stem from a middle-aged man with active or convalescent COVID-19.

This clone showed up just a few times. V gene TRBV7-9 combines with J gene TRBJ2-7, with D maybe TRBD1 (6 bases). CDR3 length: 14 amino acids. From germline, CDR1 is SEHNR and CDR2 FQNEAQ (reference sequence). Trimming left V 5 bases short and J 6 bases short, with 17 bases between. The CDR3 spells CASSRRDTPREQYF. The CDR3 DNA is TGTGCCAGCAGCCGCCGGGACACCCCCCGCGAGCAGTACTTC.

The chain links TRBV5-4 to TRBJ2-5, with TRBD2 matching 7 bases. Unmatched junction bases numbered 2, after V lost 0 bases and J lost 3 bases. The CDR3 extends over 14 amino acids. CDR1 SGHNT and CDR2 YYREEE come from the germline V gene (reference sequence). This CDR3 is CASSLEAGEETQYF. DNA of the CDR3: TGTGCCAGCAGCTTGGAGGCGGGAGAAGAGACCCAGTACTTC.

This chain connects TRBV6-6 to TRBJ1-4; D gene unclear. Germline V gene data show CDR1 as MNHNY and CDR2 as SVGAGI (reference sequence). The V and J ends lost 7 bases and 2 bases respectively, with 14 bases between them. The CDR3 has 15 amino acids. CDR3 residues: CASISLRDTNEKLFF. As DNA, the CDR3 is TGTGCCAGCATCTCACTTCGGGATACTAATGAAAAACTGTTTTTT.

The chain links TRBV28 to TRBJ1-5; 10 bases match TRBD1. The CDR3 sequence is 16 residues long. V lost 3 bases to trimming and J lost 4 bases; unmatched junction nucleotides: 6. Germline values: CDR1 MDHEN, CDR2 SYDVKM. CDR3 loop: CASSFGAGQGNQPQHF. CDR3 DNA sequence: TGTGCCAGCAGTTTTGGGGCGGGACAGGGGAATCAGCCCCAGCATTTT.

This clone was recorded a few times. The chain carries TRBV30 and TRBJ2-7, with a tentative D call TRBD2 (5 bases). V lost 2 bases to trimming and J lost 3 bases, with 8 bases between them. Germline CDR1 and CDR2: GTSNPN and SVGIG (reference sequence). The CDR3 consists of 12 residues. As DNA, the CDR3 is TGTGCCTGGAGTCCCGAGGGCTACGAGCAGTACTTC. This gives the protein CAWSPEGYEQYF.

The rearrangement uses TRBV5-1 and TRBJ2-3, with 9 positions matching TRBD1. Trimming at V came to 4 bases and at J to 3 bases, leaving 3 bases not matched to a gene. Germline lookup yields CDR1 SGHRS and CDR2 YFSETQ. CDR3 length equals 14 residues. CDR3 sequence reads: CASSQGTGTDTQYF. CDR3 DNA sequence: TGCGCCAGCAGCCAAGGGACAGGGACAGATACGCAGTATTTT.

The chain couples TRBV3-1 (or the pseudogene TRBV3-2) to TRBJ1-5; no clear D gene. Germline V lookup: CDR1 LGHDT, CDR2 YNNKEL (reference sequence). CDR3 length: 13 residues. Trimming removed 1 base at V and 2 bases at J, with 3 bases between. The chain's CDR3 is CASSQVGNQPQHF. The CDR3 DNA is TGTGCCAGCAGCCAAGTCGGCAATCAGCCCCAGCATTTT.

The V call is TRBV6-5, the J call TRBJ1-5; D possibly corresponds to TRBD1 (5 bases). The CDR3 length is 16 residues. The V gene's germline CDR1 is MNHEY and CDR2 SVGAGI. Between the trimmed V and J ends, which lost 0 bases and 2 bases, there was a span of 11 bases. CDR3 region: CASSYSSRAGNQPQHF. The CDR3 DNA reads TGTGCCAGCAGTTACTCGTCCAGGGCGGGCAATCAGCCCCAGCATTTT.

The chain combines TRBV14 with TRBJ1-5; D is unresolved. Germline CDR1 reads SGHDN; CDR2 reads FVKESK. The CDR3 sequence is 13 residues long. The ends were cut back, 1 base at V and 5 bases at J, with 6 bases in the middle. CDR3 nucleotide sequence: TGTGCCAGCAGCCAAGTCCTCTATCAGCCCCAGCATTTT. Amino acids: CASSQVLYQPQHF.

The V and J genes are TRBV4-3 and TRBJ2-2; a weak D match, TRBD1 (5 bases). The CDR3 is 17 residues long. Germline V gene sequence: CDR1 LGHNA, CDR2 YSLEER. Trimming stripped 0 bases from V and 6 bases from J, with 17 bases between. The CDR3 DNA reads TGCGCCAGCAGCCAAGATAGGGGCCTGTCTCCCCCCGGGGAGCTGTTTTTT. The encoded protein is CASSQDRGLSPPGELFF.

The V call is TRBV24-1, the J call TRBJ1-1; 8 bases map to TRBD1. V shed 5 bases and J 1 base; nucleotides not matched to a gene: 5. This CDR3 region has 15 residues. Per germline, CDR1 KGHDR and CDR2 SFDVKD. Written as DNA, the CDR3 is TGTGCCACCAGTGCCTCGGGGACAGGGAACACTGAAGCTTTCTTT. As protein: CATSASGTGNTEAFF.

The chain combines TRBV2 with TRBJ2-3, with no clear D. The CDR3 length is 11 residues. Deletions cut 7 bases from V and 3 bases from J, with 5 bases between. Germline V gene sequence: CDR1 SNHLY, CDR2 FYNNEI. CDR3 residues: CASTRTDTQYF. CDR3 nucleotides: TGTGCCAGCACTCGGACAGATACGCAGTATTTT. Full variable domain (missing parts from reference TRBV2 and TRBJ2-3): EPEVTQTPSHQVTQMGQEVILRCVPISNHLYFYWYRQILGQKVEFLVSFYNNEISEKSEIFDDQFSVERPDGSNFTLKIRSTKLEDSAMYFCASTRTDTQYFGPGTRLTVL.

The chain combines TRBV5-6 with TRBJ1-1; D gene uncertain. This CDR3 has 13 amino acids. Trimming removed 0 bases at V and 7 bases at J, with 10 bases between. Per the germline V gene, CDR1 is SGHDT and CDR2 is YYEEEE. This chain's CDR3 is CASSLETSLEAFF. For the CDR3, the DNA is TGTGCCAGCAGCTTGGAGACAAGCCTTGAAGCTTTCTTT.

This rearrangement joins TRBV6-5 to TRBJ1-6; TRBD1 is a possible D gene (5 bases). This CDR3 has 14 amino acids. Germline CDR1 MNHEY, CDR2 SVGAGI. Trimming took 2 bases from V and 9 from J, leaving 11 bases between them. For the CDR3, the DNA is TGTGCCAGCAGTTACCTTCAGGGTAGTTCACCCCTCCACTTT. As protein: CASSYLQGSSPLHF.

This clone was seen more than once but under ten times. The chain is built from TRBV30 and TRBJ1-5, with 7 positions matching TRBD1. The CDR3 is 13 amino acids. V dropped 4 bases and J dropped 4; count of bases not matched to a gene: 4. Germline V gene sequence: CDR1 GTSNPN, CDR2 SVGIG (reference sequence). CDR3 DNA: TGTGCCTGGACCGGGACAGAGAATCAGCCCCAGCATTTT. Translated, it gives CAWTGTENQPQHF.

The V and J genes are TRBV6-6 and TRBJ1-1, with D unresolved. This CDR3 is built from 14 residues. Per the germline V gene, CDR1 is MNHNY and CDR2 is SVGAGI (reference sequence). Trimming shortened V by 2 bases and J by 1 base, and 8 bases separated the two germline ends. The CDR3 sequence: CASSYNAANTEAFF. CDR3 sequence (DNA): TGTGCCAGCAGTTACAATGCGGCGAACACTGAAGCTTTCTTT.

J is TRBJ2-3 and V is TRBV30; 7 bases are shared with TRBD2. V was clipped by 6 bases and J by 6 bases; unmatched bases: 12. The V gene's germline CDR1 is GTSNPN and CDR2 SVGIG (reference sequence). CDR3 length: 14 residues. CDR3 nucleotide sequence: TGTGCCTGCATAACGGGCGGGAGCGCGGATACGCAGTATTTT. This codes for CACITGGSADTQYF.

In its sample, this clone was seen once. The V gene is TRBV2, the J gene TRBJ2-1; 7 bases align to TRBD1. The CDR3 is 16 amino acids. Germline CDR1 and CDR2: SNHLY and FYNNEI. After removal of 2 bases from V and 8 bases from J, the junction contained 12 bases not matched to a gene. The CDR3 spells CASSELGTVLLDEQFF. The DNA for the CDR3 is TGTGCCAGCAGTGAACTGGGGACAGTCCTTTTGGATGAGCAGTTCTTC.

The CDR3 DNA sequence: TGTGCCAGCAGTGAAACGGGGGAATATGGCTACACCTTC. It specifies CASSETGEYGYTF. This rearrangement joins TRBV2 to TRBJ1-2; D is perhaps TRBD1 (5 bases). Germline V CDR1 and CDR2: SNHLY, FYNNEI. V was clipped by 2 bases and J by 5 bases, with 9 bases between them. The CDR3 is 13 residues long.

Regarding this clone: The same CDR3 arises from other DNA sequences in this sample as well. The rearrangement uses TRBV5-5 and TRBJ2-7; D remains ambiguous. This CDR3 has 13 amino acids. The V end lost 0 bases, the J end lost 1 base, and 5 bases lay between the germline ends. Per the germline V gene, CDR1 is SGHKS and CDR2 is YYEKEE (reference sequence). The CDR3 coding sequence is TGTGCCAGCAGCTTGGGTCAGTCCTACGAGCAGTACTTC. Amino acids: CASSLGQSYEQYF.

The rearrangement links TRBV28 to TRBJ1-3, with 7 bases fitting TRBD1. J lost 0 bases, V lost 4 bases, and 9 bases had no gene match. Germline V lookup: CDR1 MDHEN, CDR2 SYDVKM. There are 17 residues in the CDR3. The CDR3 region is CASSSLRQGSSGNTIYF. The CDR3 region has the DNA TGTGCCAGCAGTTCCCTTCGACAGGGCAGCTCTGGAAACACCATATATTTT.

The chain is built from TRBV5-1 and TRBJ1-1; D unclear. Trimming removed 4 bases from V and 7 bases from J, with 11 bases in between. Germline loops: CDR1 SGHRS, CDR2 YFSETQ. The CDR3 runs to 12 residues. In DNA form, the CDR3 reads TGCGCCAGCAGCCCCGGCACGGGTGAAGCTTTCTTT. Amino acid sequence: CASSPGTGEAFF.